The TCR beta chain under discussion was sequenced for a study of shared clonotypes between healthy human individuals. Whole-study context: A donor's plate count was three for CD4 naive and three for CD4 memory; CD8 naive had two and CD8 memory one. Study outcomes and limitations: Clonotype sharing across four donors was observed for around 4.5% of naive CD4 clonotypes. Blood alone was sampled, and tissue repertoires likely differ.

Sequencing was performed with immunoSEQ multiplex PCR; in TCRdb, only in-frame clones are kept and a portion is missing. The sample holds about 980,000 clones, around three quarters seen once. J was trimmed by 4 bases and V by 7 bases; bases with no gene match: 6. Germline assignment: CDR1 SGHDT and CDR2 YYEEEE. The CDR3 has 13 residues. As regards this clone: Antigen specificity is unknown.

Adult donors, all healthy and HIV-negative, had no recent acute infections or vaccinations. The chain combines TRBV5-6 with TRBJ2-7; 9 bases are shared with TRBD1. This TCR came from a man aged 18 to 29 in good health. The sequencing sample was made of memory CD4+ T cells sorted from blood. Subset here: CD45RA-negative fraction. CDR3 protein: CASRGQGKYEQYF. The CDR3 DNA reads TGTGCCAGCCGTGGACAGGGGAAGTACGAGCAGTACTTC.